The entry below gives a single T cell receptor beta chain sequence along with its context. As yet, its antigen is unknown. The sample comes from a study of post-analysis software for immune sequencing data. Study-level information: Patients with relapsing-remitting, secondary progressive and progressive-relapsing multiple sclerosis courses were all represented. Study-wide points: Four or five TRBV segments (TRBV5-6, TRBV5-1 and TRBV20-1 among them) occurred more frequently in patients than in controls. The authors found that F measure strongly co-clustered same-batch samples.

The CDR3 sequence is 14 residues long. CDR1 is SGHAT, CDR2 FQNNGV, per germline. Germline trimming cut 7 bases from V and 9 bases from J; bases unmatched to any gene: 9. The library was made from cDNA and included unique molecular identifiers. TCRdb re-analysed the PCR reads in MiXCR, keeping a single row per CDR3 protein. The profile shows hundreds of thousands of distinct CDR3 sequences, 40% to 50% of them singletons. The sample taken for sequencing was blood. The rearrangement uses TRBV11-2 and TRBJ2-1, with 10 bases aligning to TRBD1. The clonotype comes from a girl between 10 and 17 years old with multiple sclerosis. The CDR3 region has the DNA TGTGCCAGCACCACGACAGGGGGCTTCATTGAGCAGTTCTTC. This codes for CASTTTGGFIEQFF.